This T cell receptor beta chain was identified in a study of blood T cell repertoires in COVID-19. Study-wide background: T cells, B-cell-depleted T cells, or PBMCs provided the cDNA or gDNA that served as material.

Germline CDR1 is WNHNN and CDR2 is SYGVQD (reference sequence). Trimming took off 4 bases at V and 2 bases at J, with 8 bases between the two ends. This CDR3 comprises 13 residues. As handled by the study authors: Nucleated cell counts were estimated from reference gene primer amplification. Only in-frame clones appear in the TCRdb table, and some are missing; sequencing was by immunoSEQ multiplex PCR. The V and J calls and clone size were taken over from that table, and D and trimming were inferred from the DNA. In the table there are approximately 72,000 clones, roughly 85% of which are singletons.

The chain recombines TRBV10-1 with TRBJ2-5; possible D gene TRBD1, 5 bases. Sequenced material: peripheral blood. This TCR was sampled from a woman older than 75 with active or convalescent COVID-19. The CDR3 loop reads CASSGSGQETQYF. CDR3 coding DNA: TGCGCCAGCAGTGGTTCAGGGCAAGAGACCCAGTACTTC.